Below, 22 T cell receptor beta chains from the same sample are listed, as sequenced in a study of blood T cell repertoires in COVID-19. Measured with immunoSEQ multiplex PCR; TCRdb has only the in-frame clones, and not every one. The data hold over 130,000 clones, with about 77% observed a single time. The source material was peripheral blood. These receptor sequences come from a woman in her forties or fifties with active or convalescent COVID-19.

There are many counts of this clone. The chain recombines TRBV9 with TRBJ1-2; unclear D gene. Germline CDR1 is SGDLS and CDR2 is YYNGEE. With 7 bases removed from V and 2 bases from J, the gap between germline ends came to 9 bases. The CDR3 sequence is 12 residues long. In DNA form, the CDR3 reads TGTGCCAGCGAAGGCAGGAACTATGGCTACACCTTC. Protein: CASEGRNYGYTF.

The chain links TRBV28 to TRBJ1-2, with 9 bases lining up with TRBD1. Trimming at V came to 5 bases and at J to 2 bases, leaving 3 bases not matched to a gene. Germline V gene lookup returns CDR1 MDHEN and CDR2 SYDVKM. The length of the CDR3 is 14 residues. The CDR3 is CASSPDRGNYGYTF. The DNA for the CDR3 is TGTGCCAGCAGTCCTGACAGGGGGAACTATGGCTACACCTTC.

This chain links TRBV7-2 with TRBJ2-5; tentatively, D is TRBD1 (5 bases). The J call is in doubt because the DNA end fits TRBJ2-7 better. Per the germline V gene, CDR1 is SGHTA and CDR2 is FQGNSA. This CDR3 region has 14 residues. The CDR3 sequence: CASSQNSGSYEQYF. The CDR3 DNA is TGTGCCAGCAGCCAAAACTCAGGGTCCTACGAGCAGTACTTC.

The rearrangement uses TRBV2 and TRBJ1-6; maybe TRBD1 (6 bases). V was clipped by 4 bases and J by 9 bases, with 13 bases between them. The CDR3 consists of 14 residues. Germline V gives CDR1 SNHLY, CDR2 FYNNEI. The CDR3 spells CASSGDKGISPLHF. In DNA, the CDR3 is TGTGCCAGCAGTGGGGACAAGGGGATTTCACCCCTCCACTTT. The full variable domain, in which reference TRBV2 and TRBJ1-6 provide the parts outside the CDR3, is EPEVTQTPSHQVTQMGQEVILRCVPISNHLYFYWYRQILGQKVEFLVSFYNNEISEKSEIFDDQFSVERPDGSNFTLKIRSTKLEDSAMYFCASSGDKGISPLHFGNGTRLTVT.

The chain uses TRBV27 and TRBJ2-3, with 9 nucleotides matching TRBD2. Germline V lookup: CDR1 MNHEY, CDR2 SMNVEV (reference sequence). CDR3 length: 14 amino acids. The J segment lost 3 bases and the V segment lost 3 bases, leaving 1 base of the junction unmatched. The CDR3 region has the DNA TGTGCCAGCAGTTTTCTAGCGGGGACAGATACGCAGTATTTT. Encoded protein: CASSFLAGTDTQYF.

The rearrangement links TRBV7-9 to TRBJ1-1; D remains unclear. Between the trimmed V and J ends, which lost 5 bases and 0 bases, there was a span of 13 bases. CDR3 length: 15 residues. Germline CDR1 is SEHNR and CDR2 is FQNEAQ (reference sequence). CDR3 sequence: CASSPPRALNTEAFF. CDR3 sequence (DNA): TGTGCCAGCAGCCCGCCGAGGGCCCTGAACACTGAAGCTTTCTTT.

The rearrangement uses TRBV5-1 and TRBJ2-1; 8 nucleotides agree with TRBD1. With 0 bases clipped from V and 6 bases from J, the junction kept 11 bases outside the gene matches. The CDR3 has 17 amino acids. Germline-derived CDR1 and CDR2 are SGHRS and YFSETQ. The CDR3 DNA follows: TGCGCCAGCAGCTTGGCCGAAGGACAGGGAGACCGCAATGAGCAGTTCTTC. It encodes CASSLAEGQGDRNEQFF.

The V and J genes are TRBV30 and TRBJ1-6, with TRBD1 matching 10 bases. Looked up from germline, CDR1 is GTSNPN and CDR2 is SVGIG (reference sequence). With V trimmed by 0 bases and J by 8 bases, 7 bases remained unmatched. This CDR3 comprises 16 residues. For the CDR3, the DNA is TGTGCCTGGAGTGTCAAAGACAGGGGGCATTATTCACCCCTCCACTTT. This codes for CAWSVKDRGHYSPLHF. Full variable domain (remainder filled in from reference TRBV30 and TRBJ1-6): SQTIHQWPATLVQPVGSPLSLECTVEGTSNPNLYWYRQAAGRGLQLLFYSVGIGQISSEVPQNLSASRPQDRQFILSSKKLLLSDSGFYLCAWSVKDRGHYSPLHFGNGTRLTVT.

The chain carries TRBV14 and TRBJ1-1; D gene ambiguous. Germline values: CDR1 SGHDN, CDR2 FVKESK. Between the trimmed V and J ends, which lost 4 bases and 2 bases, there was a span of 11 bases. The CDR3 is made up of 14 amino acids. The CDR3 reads CASSRIEPNTEAFF. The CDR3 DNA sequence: TGTGCCAGCAGCCGAATAGAACCAAACACTGAAGCTTTCTTT.

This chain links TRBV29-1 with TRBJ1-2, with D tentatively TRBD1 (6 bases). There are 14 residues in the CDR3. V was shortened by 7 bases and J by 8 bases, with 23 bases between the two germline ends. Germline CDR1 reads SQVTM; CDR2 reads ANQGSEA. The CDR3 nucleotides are TGCAGCGCCATCAAGGGGACCAAGGGGGAGGGCTACACCTTC. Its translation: CSAIKGTKGEGYTF.

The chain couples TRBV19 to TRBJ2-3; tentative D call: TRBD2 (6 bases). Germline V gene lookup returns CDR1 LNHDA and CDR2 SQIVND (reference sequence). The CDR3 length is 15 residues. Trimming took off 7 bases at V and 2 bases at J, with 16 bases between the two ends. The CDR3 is CASNKGDFDTDTQYF. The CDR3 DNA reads TGTGCCAGTAACAAAGGGGACTTTGACACAGATACGCAGTATTTT.

CDR3 in DNA: TGTGCCAGCAGCTTAGCCCACAGGAACAATCAGCCCCAGCATTTT. Translating it yields CASSLAHRNNQPQHF. V is TRBV7-2 and J is TRBJ1-5; tentative D call: TRBD1 (5 bases). Trimming stripped 0 bases from V and 3 bases from J, with 9 bases between. In germline, CDR1 is SGHTA, CDR2 FQGNSA. The CDR3 loop spans 15 amino acids.

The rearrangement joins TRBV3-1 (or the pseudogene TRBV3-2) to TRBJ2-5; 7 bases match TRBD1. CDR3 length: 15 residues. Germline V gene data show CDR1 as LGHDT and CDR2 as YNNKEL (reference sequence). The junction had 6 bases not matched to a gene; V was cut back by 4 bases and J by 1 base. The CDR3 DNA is TGTGCCAGCAGCCGTCACAACAGGGGCCAAGAGACCCAGTACTTC. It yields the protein CASSRHNRGQETQYF.

The CDR3 DNA reads as TGTGCCAGCACCTGGACAGGGGCTAACTATGGCTACACCTTC. Translated: CASTWTGANYGYTF. The rearrangement joins TRBV5-6 to TRBJ1-2, with 9 bases identical to TRBD1. Germline V CDR1 and CDR2: SGHDT, YYEEEE. This CDR3 contains 14 residues. With 6 bases clipped from V and 0 bases from J, the junction kept 3 bases outside the gene matches.

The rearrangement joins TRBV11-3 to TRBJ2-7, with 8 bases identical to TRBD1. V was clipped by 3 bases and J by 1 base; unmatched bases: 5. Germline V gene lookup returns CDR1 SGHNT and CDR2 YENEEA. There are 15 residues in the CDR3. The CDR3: CASSFSGTGSYEQYF. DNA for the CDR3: TGTGCCAGCAGCTTTTCCGGGACAGGATCCTACGAGCAGTACTTC.

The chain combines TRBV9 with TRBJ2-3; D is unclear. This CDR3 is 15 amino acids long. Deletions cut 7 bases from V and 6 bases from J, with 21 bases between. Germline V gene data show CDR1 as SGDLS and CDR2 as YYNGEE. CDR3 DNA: TGTGCCAGCTCCACCTCGGCGGTCGGATGGGATACGCAGTATTTT. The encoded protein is CASSTSAVGWDTQYF.

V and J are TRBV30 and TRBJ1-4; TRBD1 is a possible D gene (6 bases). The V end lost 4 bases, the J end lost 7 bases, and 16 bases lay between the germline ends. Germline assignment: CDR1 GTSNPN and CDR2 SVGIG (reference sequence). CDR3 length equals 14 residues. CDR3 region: CAWTTDSEGEKLFF. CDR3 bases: TGTGCCTGGACCACGGACAGTGAGGGTGAAAAACTGTTTTTT.

The CDR3 coding sequence is TGTGCCAGTAGTAAACAAGGAGTAGTCTACGAGCAGTACTTC. This gives the protein CASSKQGVVYEQYF. V gene TRBV19 combines with J gene TRBJ2-7; D is ambiguous. The CDR3 is made up of 14 amino acids. Germline lookup yields CDR1 LNHDA and CDR2 SQIVND (reference sequence). V was cut by 4 bases and J by 3 bases, with 13 bases left in between.

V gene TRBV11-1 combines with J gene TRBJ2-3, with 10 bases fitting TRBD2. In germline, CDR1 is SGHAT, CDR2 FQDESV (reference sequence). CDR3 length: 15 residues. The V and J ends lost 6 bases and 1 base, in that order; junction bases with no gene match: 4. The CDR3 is CASSLAGERTDTQYF. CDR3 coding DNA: TGTGCCAGCAGTCTAGCGGGAGAGCGCACAGATACGCAGTATTTT.

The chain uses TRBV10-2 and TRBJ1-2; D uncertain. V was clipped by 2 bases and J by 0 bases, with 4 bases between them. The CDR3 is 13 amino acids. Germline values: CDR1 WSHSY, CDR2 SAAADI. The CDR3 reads CASSESANYGYTF. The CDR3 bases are TGCGCCAGCAGTGAGAGCGCTAACTATGGCTACACCTTC.

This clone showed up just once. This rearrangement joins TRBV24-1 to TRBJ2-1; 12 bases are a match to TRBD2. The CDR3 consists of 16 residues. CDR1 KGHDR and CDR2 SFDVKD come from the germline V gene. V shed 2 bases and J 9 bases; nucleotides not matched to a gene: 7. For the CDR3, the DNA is TGTGCCACCAGTGATTCCCGGACTAGCGGGATTAGTGAGCAGTTCTTC. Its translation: CATSDSRTSGISEQFF.

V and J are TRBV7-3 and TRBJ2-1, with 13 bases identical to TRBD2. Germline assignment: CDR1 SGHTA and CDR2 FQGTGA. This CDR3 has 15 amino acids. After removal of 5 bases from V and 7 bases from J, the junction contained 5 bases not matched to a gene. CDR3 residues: CASSRTSGSLNEQFF. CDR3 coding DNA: TGTGCCAGCAGCAGGACTAGCGGGAGCTTAAATGAGCAGTTCTTC.